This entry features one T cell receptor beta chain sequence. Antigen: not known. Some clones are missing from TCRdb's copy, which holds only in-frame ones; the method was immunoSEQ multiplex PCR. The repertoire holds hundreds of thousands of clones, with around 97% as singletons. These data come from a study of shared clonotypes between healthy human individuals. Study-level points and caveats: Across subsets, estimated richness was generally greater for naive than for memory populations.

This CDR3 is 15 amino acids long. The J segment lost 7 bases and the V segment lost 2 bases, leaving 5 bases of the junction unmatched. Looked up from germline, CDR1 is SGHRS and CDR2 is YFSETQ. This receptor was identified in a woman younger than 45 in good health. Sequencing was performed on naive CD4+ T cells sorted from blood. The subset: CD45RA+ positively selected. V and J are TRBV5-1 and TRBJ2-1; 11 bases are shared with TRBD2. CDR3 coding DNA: TGCGCCAGCAGCTTTAGCGGGAGGGCCTTGAATGAGCAGTTCTTC. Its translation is CASSFSGRALNEQFF.